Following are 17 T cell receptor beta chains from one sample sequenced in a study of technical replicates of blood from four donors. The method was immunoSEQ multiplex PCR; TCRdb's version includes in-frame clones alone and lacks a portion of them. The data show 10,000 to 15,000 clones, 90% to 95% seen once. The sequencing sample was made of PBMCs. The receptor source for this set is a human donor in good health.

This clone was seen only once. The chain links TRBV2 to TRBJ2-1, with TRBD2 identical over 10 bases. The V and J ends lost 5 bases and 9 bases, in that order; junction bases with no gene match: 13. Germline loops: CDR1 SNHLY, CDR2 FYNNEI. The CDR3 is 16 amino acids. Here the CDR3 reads CASSFFLAGAGGEQFF. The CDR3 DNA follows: TGTGCCAGCAGTTTTTTTCTAGCGGGAGCCGGGGGTGAGCAGTTCTTC.

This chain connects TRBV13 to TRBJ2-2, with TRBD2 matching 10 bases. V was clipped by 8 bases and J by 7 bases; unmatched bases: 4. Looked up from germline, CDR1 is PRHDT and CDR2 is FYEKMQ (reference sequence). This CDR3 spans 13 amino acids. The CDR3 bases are TGTGCCAGCTCTAGCGGGAGTGGCGGGGAGCTGTTTTTT. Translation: CASSSGSGGELFF.

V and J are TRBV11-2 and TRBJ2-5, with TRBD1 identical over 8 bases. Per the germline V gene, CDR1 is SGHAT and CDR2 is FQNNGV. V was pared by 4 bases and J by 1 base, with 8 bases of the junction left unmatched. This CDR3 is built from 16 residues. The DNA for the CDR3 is TGTGCCAGCAGCTCTCGGACAGGGCAAGGCCAAGAGACCCAGTACTTC. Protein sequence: CASSSRTGQGQETQYF.

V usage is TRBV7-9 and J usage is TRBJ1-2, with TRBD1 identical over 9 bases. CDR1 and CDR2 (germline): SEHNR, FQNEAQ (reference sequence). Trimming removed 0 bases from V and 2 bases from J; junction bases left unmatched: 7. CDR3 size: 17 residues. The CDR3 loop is CASSLAPLQGANYGYTF. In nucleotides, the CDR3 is TGTGCCAGCAGCTTAGCCCCATTACAGGGGGCGAACTATGGCTACACCTTC. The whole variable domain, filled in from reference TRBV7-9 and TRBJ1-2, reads DTGVSQNPRHKITKRGQNVTFRCDPISEHNRLYWYRQTLGQGPEFLTYFQNEAQLEKSRLLSDRFSAERPKGSFSTLEIQRTEQGDSAMYLCASSLAPLQGANYGYTFGSGTRLTVV.

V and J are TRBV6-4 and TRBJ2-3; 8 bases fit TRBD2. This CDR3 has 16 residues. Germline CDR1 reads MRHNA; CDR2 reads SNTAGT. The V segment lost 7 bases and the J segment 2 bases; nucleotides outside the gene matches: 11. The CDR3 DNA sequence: TGTGCCAGCATTGGGCGGGGGGTCATGAACACAGATACGCAGTATTTT. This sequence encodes CASIGRGVMNTDTQYF.

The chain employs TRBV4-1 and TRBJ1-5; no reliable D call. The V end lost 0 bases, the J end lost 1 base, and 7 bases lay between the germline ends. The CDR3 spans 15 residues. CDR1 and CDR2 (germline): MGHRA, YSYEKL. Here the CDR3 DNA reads TGCGCCAGCAGCCAAGACCGAGGGAGCAATCAGCCCCAGCATTTT. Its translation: CASSQDRGSNQPQHF.

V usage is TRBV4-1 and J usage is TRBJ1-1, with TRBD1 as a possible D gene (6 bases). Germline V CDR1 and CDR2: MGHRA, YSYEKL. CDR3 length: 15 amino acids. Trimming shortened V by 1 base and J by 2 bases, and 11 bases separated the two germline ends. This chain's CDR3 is CASSQGATGNTEAFF. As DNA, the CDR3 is TGCGCCAGCAGCCAAGGGGCGACAGGCAACACTGAAGCTTTCTTT.

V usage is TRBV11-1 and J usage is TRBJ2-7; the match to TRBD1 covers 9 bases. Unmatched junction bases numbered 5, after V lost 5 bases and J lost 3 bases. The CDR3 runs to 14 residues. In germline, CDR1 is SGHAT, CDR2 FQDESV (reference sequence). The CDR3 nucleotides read TGTGCCAGCAGCGGCGGGACAGGGATCTACGAGCAGTACTTC. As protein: CASSGGTGIYEQYF.

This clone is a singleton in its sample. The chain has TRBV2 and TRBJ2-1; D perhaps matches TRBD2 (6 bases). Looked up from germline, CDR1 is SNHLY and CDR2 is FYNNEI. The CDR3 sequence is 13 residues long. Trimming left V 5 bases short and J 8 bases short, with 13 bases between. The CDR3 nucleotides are TGTGCCAGCAGTTCCGGACTACGCTATGAGCAGTTCTTC. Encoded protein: CASSSGLRYEQFF. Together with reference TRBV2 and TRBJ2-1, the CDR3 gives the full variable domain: EPEVTQTPSHQVTQMGQEVILRCVPISNHLYFYWYRQILGQKVEFLVSFYNNEISEKSEIFDDQFSVERPDGSNFTLKIRSTKLEDSAMYFCASSSGLRYEQFFGPGTRLTVL.

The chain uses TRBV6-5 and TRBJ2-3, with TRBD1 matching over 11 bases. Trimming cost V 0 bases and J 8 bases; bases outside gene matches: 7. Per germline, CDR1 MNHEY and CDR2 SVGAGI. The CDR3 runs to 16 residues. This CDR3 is CASSYSGDRGRSTQYF. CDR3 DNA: TGTGCCAGCAGTTACTCGGGGGACAGGGGGAGATCTACGCAGTATTTT.

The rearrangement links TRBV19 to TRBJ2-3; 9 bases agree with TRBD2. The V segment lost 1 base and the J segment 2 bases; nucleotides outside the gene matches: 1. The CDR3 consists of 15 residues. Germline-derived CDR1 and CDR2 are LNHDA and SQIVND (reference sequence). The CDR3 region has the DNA TGTGCCAGTAGTATAGCTAGCGGGGTCACAGATACGCAGTATTTT. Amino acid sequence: CASSIASGVTDTQYF.

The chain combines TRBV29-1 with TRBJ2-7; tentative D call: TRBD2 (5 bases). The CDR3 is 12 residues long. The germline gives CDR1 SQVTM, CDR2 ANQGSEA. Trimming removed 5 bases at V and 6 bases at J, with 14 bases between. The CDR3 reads CSVIPPRGEQYF. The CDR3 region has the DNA TGCAGCGTTATTCCCCCTCGGGGCGAGCAGTACTTC.

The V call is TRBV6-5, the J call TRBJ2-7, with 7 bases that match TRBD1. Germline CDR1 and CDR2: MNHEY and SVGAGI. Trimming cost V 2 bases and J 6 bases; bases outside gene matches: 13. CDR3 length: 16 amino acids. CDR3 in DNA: TGTGCCAGCAGTTACGATGAAGCTGGGACAGAAGGCGAGCAGTACTTC. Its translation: CASSYDEAGTEGEQYF.

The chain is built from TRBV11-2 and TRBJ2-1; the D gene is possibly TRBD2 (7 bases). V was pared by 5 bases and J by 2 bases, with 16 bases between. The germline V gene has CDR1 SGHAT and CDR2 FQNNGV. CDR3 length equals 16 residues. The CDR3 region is CASSPVGGGAYNEQFF. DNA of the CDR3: TGTGCCAGCAGCCCGGTTGGGGGGGGCGCCTACAATGAGCAGTTCTTC.

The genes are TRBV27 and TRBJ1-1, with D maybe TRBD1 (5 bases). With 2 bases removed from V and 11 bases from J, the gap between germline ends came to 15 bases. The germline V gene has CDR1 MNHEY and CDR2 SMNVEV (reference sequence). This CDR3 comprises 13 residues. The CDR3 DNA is TGTGCCAGCAGTTTAATCGGGGGATTTGGGGCTTTCTTT. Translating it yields CASSLIGGFGAFF.

This CDR3 is CAWSGGQLANYGYTF. The CDR3 DNA follows: TGTGCCTGGAGTGGGGGACAACTGGCGAACTATGGCTACACCTTC. The chain recombines TRBV30 with TRBJ1-2; D might be TRBD1 (6 bases). CDR1 is GTSNPN, CDR2 SVGIG, per germline (reference sequence). V was clipped by 1 base and J by 2 bases, with 14 bases between them. There are 15 residues in the CDR3.

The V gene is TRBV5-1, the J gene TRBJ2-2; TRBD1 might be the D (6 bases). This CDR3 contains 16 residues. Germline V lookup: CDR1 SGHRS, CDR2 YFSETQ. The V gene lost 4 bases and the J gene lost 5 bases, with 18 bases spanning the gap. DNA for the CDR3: TGCGCCAGCAGCCGTGCTAGGACAGACCAAACCGGGGAGCTGTTTTTT. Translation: CASSRARTDQTGELFF. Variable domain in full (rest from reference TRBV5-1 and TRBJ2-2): KAGVTQTPRYLIKTRGQQVTLSCSPISGHRSVSWYQQTPGQGLQFLFEYFSETQRNKGNFPGRFSGRQFSNSRSEMNVSTLELGDSALYLCASSRARTDQTGELFFGEGSRLTVL.